The 14 T cell receptor beta chains below were found in one sample sequenced in a study of breast tumors, draining lymph nodes, adjacent tissues. Breast cancer patients provided tissue from their axillary draining lymph nodes. One entry per CDR3 protein results from TCRdb running MiXCR on the multiplex PCR reads. The profile shows approximately 230,000 distinct CDR3 sequences, approximately 36% of them singletons. Sequencing was performed on axillary lymph node tissue. Receptor source: a female donor with breast cancer. Some clones in this sample may be carry-over from other donors' samples.

Concerning this clonotype itself: A single base separates this from a much larger clone, so it may be a read error. The rearrangement uses TRBV20-1 and TRBJ2-7; 8 bases agree with TRBD2. CDR3 size: 13 residues. CDR1 and CDR2 from the germline V gene are DFQATT and SNEGSKA (reference sequence). CDR3 amino acids: CSARDSGRYAQYF. CDR3 nucleotide sequence: TGCAGTGCTAGAGACAGCGGGAGATACGCGCAGTACTTC.

This rearrangement joins TRBV12-3 or TRBV12-4 to TRBJ2-3; D is unresolved. Trimming cost V 6 bases and J 15 bases, with 16 bases left between them. The CDR3 totals 11 residues. The CDR3 protein is CASSRAPLAYF. The CDR3 coding sequence is TGTGCCAGCAGCCGGGCCCCCCTCGCCTATTTT.

As concerns this clonotype: A clone one base away is much larger, so this may be a read error. This rearrangement joins TRBV19 to TRBJ1-5, with a weak D call TRBD1 (6 bases). CDR3 length equals 17 residues. CDR1 LNHDA and CDR2 SQIVND come from the germline V gene (reference sequence). V gave up 0 bases and J gave up 0 bases, with 12 bases separating them. This chain's CDR3 is CASSIDSRGNSNQPQHF. The CDR3 DNA is TGTGCCAGTAGTATAGATTCCAGGGGAAATAGCAATCAGCCCCAGCATTTT.

To note about this clonotype: With a much larger clone just one base away, this may be a read error. This chain uses TRBV20-1 with TRBJ2-2, with TRBD2 matching 13 bases. V lost 3 bases and J lost 3; bases outside the gene matches: 4. Looked up from germline, CDR1 is DFQATT and CDR2 is SNEGSKA (reference sequence). The CDR3 runs to 16 residues. CDR3 region: CSARATSGGDTGELFF. In nucleotides, the CDR3 is TGCAGTGCTAGGGCAACTAGCGGGGGGGACACCGGGGAGCTGTTTTTT.

This clonotype appeared a few times. CDR3 in amino acids: CASRTGTFNYGYTF. CDR3 bases: TGTGCCAGCAGAACAGGGACCTTTAACTATGGCTACACCTTC. This chain connects TRBV28 to TRBJ1-2; a possible D gene is TRBD1 (6 bases). Deletions cut 6 bases from V and 1 base from J, with 12 bases between. The CDR3 length is 14 residues. Germline V gene data show CDR1 as MDHEN and CDR2 as SYDVKM.

Concerning this clonotype itself: Given a much more abundant clone one base away, this may be a read error. V is TRBV19 and J is TRBJ2-1; possible D gene TRBD2, 5 bases. The CDR3 is 14 amino acids. The germline V gene encodes CDR1 LNHDA and CDR2 SQIVND (reference sequence). Written as DNA, the CDR3 is TGTGCCGGTAGTCCAGGACTCATTTACAATGAGCAGTTCTTC. Translating it yields CAGSPGLIYNEQFF.

This clonotype has only a few counts. This sequence joins TRBV6-2 or TRBV6-3 and TRBJ2-3, with D unclear. The CDR3 length is 14 residues. Per the germline V gene, CDR1 is MNHEY and CDR2 is SVGEGT. Trimming took off 4 bases at V and 8 bases at J, with 16 bases between the two ends. CDR3 DNA sequence: TGTGCCAGCAGTTCTATGGATACTATAGGTACGCAGTATTTT. Translation: CASSSMDTIGTQYF.

Concerning this clonotype itself: This may be a read error: a much more frequent sequence differs by one nucleotide. CDR3: CASSLMKGARETQHF. CDR3 bases: TGTGCCAGCAGCTTGATGAAGGGGGCTCGGGAGACCCAGCACTTC. The chain is built from TRBV7-9 and TRBJ2-5; maybe TRBD1 (7 bases). Looked up from germline, CDR1 is SEHNR and CDR2 is FQNEAQ (reference sequence). CDR3 length equals 15 residues.

This clonotype showed up many times. The chain recombines TRBV11-2 with TRBJ2-1, with 13 positions matching TRBD2. The length of the CDR3 is 15 residues. The germline CDR1 and CDR2 sequences are SGHAT and FQNNGV. Trimming removed 5 bases from V and 6 bases from J; junction bases left unmatched: 4. The CDR3 nucleotides are TGTGCCAGCAGCCCAGGGACTAGCGGGGTCAATGAGCAGTTCTTC. This encodes CASSPGTSGVNEQFF. Combining the CDR3 with reference TRBV11-2 and TRBJ2-1 gives the whole variable domain EAGVAQSPRYKIIEKRQSVAFWCNPISGHATLYWYQQILGQGPKLLIQFQNNGVVDDSQLPKDRFSAERLKGVDSTLKIQPAKLEDSAVYLCASSPGTSGVNEQFFGPGTRLTVL.

This clonotype appeared many times. The chain links TRBV6-5 to TRBJ2-3; D remains ambiguous. Trimming shortened V by 6 bases and J by 0 bases, and 10 bases separated the two germline ends. CDR1 is MNHEY and CDR2 is SVGAGI in the germline V gene. The length of the CDR3 is 14 residues. The CDR3 sequence is CASSLAASTDTQYF. As DNA, the CDR3 is TGTGCCAGCAGCTTAGCCGCGAGCACAGATACGCAGTATTTT.

The J gene is TRBJ2-5, the V gene TRBV2; TRBD2 matches 8 bases. After removal of 3 bases from V and 5 bases from J, the junction contained 8 bases not matched to a gene. The CDR3 extends over 15 amino acids. CDR1 is SNHLY, CDR2 FYNNEI, per germline. In DNA, the CDR3 is TGTGCCAGCAGTGAGGCTAGCGGGCGGCTGGAGACCCAGTACTTC. Encoded protein: CASSEASGRLETQYF.

A remark on this clonotype: This may arise from a read error, as a much more abundant clone is one base away. V gene TRBV20-1 combines with J gene TRBJ2-1; no definite D call. This CDR3 spans 13 amino acids. V was cut by 6 bases and J by 0 bases, with 9 bases left in between. Germline loops: CDR1 DFQATT, CDR2 SNEGSKA (reference sequence). The CDR3 DNA is TGCAGTGCCTGGGAAAGCTCCTACAATGAGCAGTTCTTC. Encoded protein: CSAWESSYNEQFF.

V usage is TRBV11-2 and J usage is TRBJ2-5; 9 positions match TRBD2. This CDR3 contains 17 residues. V lost 1 base, J lost 5 bases, and 11 bases stayed unmatched. Germline-derived CDR1 and CDR2 are SGHAT and FQNNGV. Written as DNA, the CDR3 is TGTGCCAGCAGCTTAGTTCCCCACCTAGCGGGAATGGAGACCCAGTACTTC. Amino acid sequence: CASSLVPHLAGMETQYF.

As concerns this clonotype: Being one base from a much bigger clone, this may be a read error. V usage is TRBV9 and J usage is TRBJ1-2, with D possibly TRBD1 on 6 matching bases. The V end lost 4 bases, the J end lost 4 bases, and 17 bases lay between the germline ends. CDR3 length: 15 residues. Germline V gene sequence: CDR1 SGDLS, CDR2 YYNGEE. CDR3 region: CASSIDPGEIYGYTF. The CDR3 nucleotides read TGTGCCAGCAGCATAGACCCAGGGGAGATCTATGGCTACACCTTC.